This entry lists 29 T cell receptor beta chains sequenced from one sample in a study of blood T cell repertoires in COVID-19. TCRdb keeps only in-frame clones here, not all; method: immunoSEQ multiplex PCR. The sample has about 200,000 clones, 82% seen once. Sample: peripheral blood. The receptors here all came from a woman between 65 and 79 years old with COVID-19, enrolled during active disease.

The chain combines TRBV5-1 with TRBJ2-3, with D possibly TRBD1 on 6 matching bases. Trimming pared 2 bases from V and 2 bases from J, leaving 9 bases between. Germline assignment: CDR1 SGHRS and CDR2 YFSETQ. This CDR3 comprises 14 residues. The CDR3 nucleotides read TGCGCCAGCAGCTTAGGACAGCTCACAGATACGCAGTATTTT. Protein sequence: CASSLGQLTDTQYF. The whole variable domain, filled in from reference TRBV5-1 and TRBJ2-3, reads KAGVTQTPRYLIKTRGQQVTLSCSPISGHRSVSWYQQTPGQGLQFLFEYFSETQRNKGNFPGRFSGRQFSNSRSEMNVSTLELGDSALYLCASSLGQLTDTQYFGPGTRLTVL.

CDR3 DNA sequence: TGCAGCGTAAAAACGACTAGCGGGAGCACAGATACGCAGTATTTT. Residues: CSVKTTSGSTDTQYF. The chain employs TRBV29-1 and TRBJ2-3; 10 bases align to TRBD2. In germline, CDR1 is SQVTM, CDR2 ANQGSEA. V gave up 6 bases and J gave up 0 bases; unmatched junction bases: 6. CDR3 length: 15 residues.

V gene TRBV5-4 combines with J gene TRBJ1-2; the match to TRBD1 covers 9 bases. Germline assignment: CDR1 SGHNT and CDR2 YYREEE (reference sequence). The J segment lost 4 bases and the V segment lost 5 bases, leaving 9 bases of the junction unmatched. The CDR3 runs 15 residues. CDR3 in amino acids: CASRGARGQGYGYTF. As DNA, the CDR3 is TGTGCCAGCAGGGGCGCGCGGGGACAGGGCTATGGCTACACCTTC.

This chain uses TRBV19 with TRBJ1-5; a weak D match, TRBD1 (5 bases). Per the germline V gene, CDR1 is LNHDA and CDR2 is SQIVND (reference sequence). This CDR3 is 14 amino acids long. V was shortened by 3 bases and J by 5 bases, with 11 bases between the two germline ends. Written as DNA, the CDR3 is TGTGCCAGTAGTATTCGGGGGGGTGATCAGCCCCAGCATTTT. It codes for CASSIRGGDQPQHF.

The rearrangement joins TRBV2 to TRBJ2-7; TRBD2 matches 8 bases. This CDR3 has 14 residues. From germline, CDR1 is SNHLY and CDR2 FYNNEI. V shed 2 bases and J 4 bases; nucleotides not matched to a gene: 4. CDR3 sequence (DNA): TGTGCCAGCAGTGAAACCAGCGGGAGATACGAGCAGTACTTC. Translated, it gives CASSETSGRYEQYF.

The chain is built from TRBV7-6 and TRBJ2-3; 7 bases line up with TRBD2. J gave up 2 bases and V 0 bases, and 5 bases lay outside the gene matches. Germline CDR1 and CDR2: SGHVS and FNYEAQ. The CDR3 is 16 amino acids. The CDR3 protein is CASSLASGYLTDTQYF. As DNA, the CDR3 is TGTGCCAGCAGCTTAGCTAGCGGGTACCTCACAGATACGCAGTATTTT.

The chain recombines TRBV12-3 or TRBV12-4 with TRBJ2-7; 9 bases map to TRBD1. The trim removed 4 bases at V and 5 bases at J, leaving 3 bases unmatched. CDR3 length: 13 amino acids. The CDR3 bases are TGTGCCAGCAGTTACAGGGGGCCCGACGAGCAGTACTTC. This translates into CASSYRGPDEQYF.

This clone was detected a few times. The chain links TRBV29-1 to TRBJ2-7; the D gene is possibly TRBD2 (5 bases). The CDR3 extends over 13 amino acids. The V gene lost 0 bases and the J gene lost 3 bases, with 9 bases spanning the gap. Germline CDR1 is SQVTM and CDR2 is ANQGSEA. The CDR3 protein is CSVEDQEGYEQYF. In DNA, the CDR3 is TGCAGCGTTGAAGATCAAGAGGGCTACGAGCAGTACTTC.

The chain couples TRBV20-1 to TRBJ2-7; possibly TRBD2 for D (5 bases). This CDR3 is 11 amino acids long. Per germline, CDR1 DFQATT and CDR2 SNEGSKA (reference sequence). Trimming cost V 5 bases and J 2 bases, with 7 bases left between them. The CDR3 sequence is CSAPRAYEQYF. As DNA, the CDR3 is TGCAGTGCTCCGAGGGCCTACGAGCAGTACTTC.

V is TRBV19 and J is TRBJ2-1, with D unclear. With 2 bases removed from V and 4 bases from J, the gap between germline ends came to 9 bases. The CDR3 totals 14 residues. Germline CDR1 is LNHDA and CDR2 is SQIVND (reference sequence). The CDR3 DNA sequence: TGTGCCAGTAGTATAAAGACGGGTTACAATGAGCAGTTCTTC. It is translated as CASSIKTGYNEQFF.

This clone came up once. CDR3 in DNA: TGTGCCAGCAGCTTAGGATCCACTAGCGGGGGGTACCAAGAGACCCAGTACTTC. It codes for CASSLGSTSGGYQETQYF. This chain links TRBV7-2 with TRBJ2-5; 12 bases fit TRBD2. V lost 1 base, J lost 0 bases, and 6 bases stayed unmatched. The CDR3 has 18 residues. Germline CDR1 reads SGHTA; CDR2 reads FQGNSA. The entire variable domain, with the rest obtained from reference TRBV7-2 and TRBJ2-5, is as follows: GAGVSQSPSNKVTEKGKDVELRCDPISGHTALYWYRQSLGQGLEFLIYFQGNSAPDKSGLPSDRFSAERTGGSVSTLTIQRTQQEDSAVYLCASSLGSTSGGYQETQYFGPGTRLLVL.

The V and J genes are TRBV19 and TRBJ2-3; the D is unclear. Looked up from germline, CDR1 is LNHDA and CDR2 is SQIVND (reference sequence). V was shortened by 5 bases and J by 8 bases, with 8 bases between the two germline ends. This CDR3 has 11 residues. The CDR3 protein is CASSYSSTQYF. The CDR3 DNA is TGTGCCAGTAGTTATTCCAGTACGCAGTATTTT.

The chain links TRBV7-2 to TRBJ2-7; 8 bases line up with TRBD2. The CDR3 sequence is 15 residues long. Germline V gives CDR1 SGHTA, CDR2 FQGNSA. Trimming took 1 base from V and 3 from J; bases not matched to a gene: 5. The CDR3 nucleotides read TGTGCCAGCAGCTTAGGTTCCGGGGGGGTCTACGAGCAGTACTTC. Its protein product is CASSLGSGGVYEQYF.

The gene calls are TRBV6-4 and TRBJ2-1, with D tentatively TRBD2 (5 bases). This CDR3 contains 13 residues. Trimming pared 4 bases from V and 10 bases from J, leaving 14 bases between. The V gene's germline CDR1 is MRHNA and CDR2 SNTAGT. CDR3 region: CASSVTSQSEQFF. The CDR3 region has the DNA TGTGCCAGCAGTGTCACTAGTCAGAGCGAGCAGTTCTTC.

The CDR3 protein is CASSLGGPTSYYEQYF. The CDR3 bases are TGTGCCAGCAGCTTAGGTGGCCCGACTAGTTACTACGAGCAGTACTTC. The chain carries TRBV7-2 and TRBJ2-7, with D maybe TRBD2 (6 bases). The germline V gene has CDR1 SGHTA and CDR2 FQGNSA. With 1 base removed from V and 3 bases from J, the gap between germline ends came to 16 bases. The CDR3 is made up of 16 amino acids.

The gene calls are TRBV24-1 and TRBJ2-1, with D possibly being TRBD2 (6 bases). The ends were cut back, 10 bases at V and 3 bases at J, with 15 bases in the middle. The CDR3 runs to 14 residues. CDR1 KGHDR and CDR2 SFDVKD come from the germline V gene. The CDR3 here is CATGPGGIYNEQFF. The CDR3 nucleotides read TGTGCCACGGGGCCGGGCGGGATCTACAATGAGCAGTTCTTC.

This chain connects TRBV5-1 to TRBJ1-1; D perhaps matches TRBD1 (6 bases). Deletions cut 1 base from V and 4 bases from J, with 14 bases between. There are 15 residues in the CDR3. Germline CDR1 is SGHRS and CDR2 is YFSETQ. CDR3 sequence reads: CASSLSGVPATEAFF. DNA of the CDR3: TGCGCCAGCAGCTTGTCAGGGGTCCCAGCCACTGAAGCTTTCTTT.

The rearrangement joins TRBV30 to TRBJ2-5; D ambiguous. The CDR3 consists of 13 residues. V was clipped by 6 bases and J by 4 bases, with 15 bases between them. In germline, CDR1 is GTSNPN, CDR2 SVGIG (reference sequence). CDR3 protein: CACLPSIAETQYF. As DNA, the CDR3 is TGTGCCTGCCTTCCTTCGATAGCAGAGACCCAGTACTTC.

This chain uses TRBV3-1 (or the pseudogene TRBV3-2) with TRBJ1-5; 7 positions agree with TRBD1. The V and J ends lost 5 bases and 4 bases, in that order; junction bases with no gene match: 14. The germline CDR1 and CDR2 sequences are LGHDT and YNNKEL (reference sequence). The CDR3 covers 17 residues. The CDR3 is CASSAPLLGQFNQPQHF. The CDR3 DNA reads TGTGCCAGCAGCGCCCCCCTTTTGGGACAGTTTAATCAGCCCCAGCATTTT.

J is TRBJ1-6 and V is TRBV2, with a weak D call TRBD1 (6 bases). Looked up from germline, CDR1 is SNHLY and CDR2 is FYNNEI. V was clipped by 6 bases and J by 8 bases, with 8 bases between them. The CDR3 covers 12 residues. The CDR3 sequence: CASRGHDSPLHF. As DNA, the CDR3 is TGTGCCAGCAGGGGACACGATTCACCCCTCCACTTT.

This clone appeared a single time. The chain's CDR3 is CASRPQGSYGYTF. In nucleotides, the CDR3 is TGTGCCAGCAGACCCCAGGGCAGCTATGGCTACACCTTC. V gene TRBV5-4 combines with J gene TRBJ1-2, with D possibly being TRBD1 (5 bases). In germline, CDR1 is SGHNT, CDR2 YYREEE (reference sequence). V was trimmed by 5 bases and J by 4 bases, leaving 12 bases between them. This CDR3 comprises 13 residues. Variable domain in full (rest from reference TRBV5-4 and TRBJ1-2): ETGVTQSPTHLIKTRGQQVTLRCSSQSGHNTVSWYQQALGQGPQFIFQYYREEENGRGNFPPRFSGLQFPNYSSELNVNALELDDSALYLCASRPQGSYGYTFGSGTRLTVV.

This clone was seen once. J is TRBJ2-3 and V is TRBV3-1 (or the pseudogene TRBV3-2), with D perhaps TRBD2 (5 bases). With 4 bases removed from V and 1 base from J, the gap between germline ends came to 9 bases. The CDR3 extends over 14 amino acids. Germline CDR1 is LGHDT and CDR2 is YNNKEL (reference sequence). The CDR3 loop is CASSRLAGTDTQYF. The CDR3 region has the DNA TGTGCCAGCAGCCGGCTAGCAGGCACAGATACGCAGTATTTT.

This clone counts as large. The rearrangement joins TRBV2 to TRBJ2-7; D is perhaps TRBD2 (5 bases). Germline values: CDR1 SNHLY, CDR2 FYNNEI. V was pared by 3 bases and J by 3 bases, with 9 bases between. The CDR3 spans 13 residues. For the CDR3, the DNA is TGTGCCAGCAGTGACGGAGGAATCTACGAGCAGTACTTC. This gives the protein CASSDGGIYEQYF.

J is TRBJ2-1 and V is TRBV6-2 or TRBV6-3; 7 bases line up with TRBD2. Germline CDR1 is MNHEY and CDR2 is SVGEGT. Unmatched junction bases numbered 9, after V lost 2 bases and J lost 5 bases. The CDR3 sequence is 16 residues long. As DNA, the CDR3 is TGTGCCAGCAGTTACGGGGGAACTAGCGCACACAATGAGCAGTTCTTC. Protein sequence: CASSYGGTSAHNEQFF.

About this clone: The same CDR3 can be traced to other DNA sequences in this sample. The V and J genes are TRBV28 and TRBJ1-2; D call uncertain. This CDR3 comprises 11 residues. Trimming left V 3 bases short and J 8 bases short, with 7 bases between. Germline-derived CDR1 and CDR2 are MDHEN and SYDVKM. The CDR3: CASSLARGYTF. CDR3 DNA sequence: TGTGCCAGCAGTTTGGCTAGGGGCTACACCTTC.

V usage is TRBV29-1 and J usage is TRBJ1-4; possible D gene TRBD1, 5 bases. The CDR3 runs 13 residues. Trimming removed 4 bases at V and 7 bases at J, with 13 bases between. Germline V gene lookup returns CDR1 SQVTM and CDR2 ANQGSEA. The CDR3: CSVGTQGGEKLFF. Written as DNA, the CDR3 is TGCAGCGTTGGGACGCAGGGAGGTGAAAAACTGTTTTTT.

The chain recombines TRBV11-2 with TRBJ1-3, with D uncertain. V was pared by 5 bases and J by 4 bases, with 15 bases between. Germline CDR1 reads SGHAT; CDR2 reads FQNNGV. This CDR3 has 15 residues. Here the CDR3 DNA reads TGTGCCAGCAGCGCCCGAATAGAGGTCGGAAACACCATATATTTT. It encodes CASSARIEVGNTIYF. Based on the CDR3 plus reference TRBV11-2 and TRBJ1-3, the full variable domain is EAGVAQSPRYKIIEKRQSVAFWCNPISGHATLYWYQQILGQGPKLLIQFQNNGVVDDSQLPKDRFSAERLKGVDSTLKIQPAKLEDSAVYLCASSARIEVGNTIYFGEGSWLTVV.

This sequence joins TRBV6-1 and TRBJ2-1; 16 bases are shared with TRBD2. Germline-derived CDR1 and CDR2 are MNHNS and SASEGT. The CDR3 is 19 amino acids. Trimming removed 2 bases from V and 7 bases from J; junction bases left unmatched: 11. The chain's CDR3 is CASSEFYGTSGRGMNEQFF. The CDR3 coding sequence is TGTGCCAGCAGTGAATTCTATGGGACTAGCGGGAGGGGTATGAATGAGCAGTTCTTC.

The chain joins TRBV14 to TRBJ2-7; TRBD2 matches 7 bases. This CDR3 region has 13 residues. Germline-derived CDR1 and CDR2 are SGHDN and FVKESK. The trim removed 0 bases at V and 5 bases at J, leaving 1 base unmatched. The CDR3 DNA is TGTGCCAGCAGCCAAGAGGGGAGGGACGAGCAGTACTTC. Its translation: CASSQEGRDEQYF.